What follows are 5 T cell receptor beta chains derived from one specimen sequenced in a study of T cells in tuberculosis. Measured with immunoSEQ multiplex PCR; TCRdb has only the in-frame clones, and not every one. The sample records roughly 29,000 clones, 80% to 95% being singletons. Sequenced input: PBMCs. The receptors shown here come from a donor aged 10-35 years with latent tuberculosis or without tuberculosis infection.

CDR3 in amino acids: CASSPRGLPQETQYF. As DNA, the CDR3 is TGTGCCAGCAGCCCCCGAGGACTACCCCAAGAGACCCAGTACTTC. The rearrangement uses TRBV28 and TRBJ2-5, with a weak D call TRBD2 (6 bases). Trimming removed 6 bases from V and 1 base from J, with 15 bases in between. The germline V gene encodes CDR1 MDHEN and CDR2 SYDVKM. The CDR3 is made up of 15 amino acids.

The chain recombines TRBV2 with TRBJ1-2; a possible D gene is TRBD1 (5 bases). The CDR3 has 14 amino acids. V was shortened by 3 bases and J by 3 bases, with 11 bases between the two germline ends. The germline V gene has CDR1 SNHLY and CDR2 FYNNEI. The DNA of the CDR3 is TGTGCCAGCAGTGAGGTCCCAGGGCACTATGGCTACACCTTC. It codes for CASSEVPGHYGYTF. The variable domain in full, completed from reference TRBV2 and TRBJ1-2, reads EPEVTQTPSHQVTQMGQEVILRCVPISNHLYFYWYRQILGQKVEFLVSFYNNEISEKSEIFDDQFSVERPDGSNFTLKIRSTKLEDSAMYFCASSEVPGHYGYTFGSGTRLTVV.

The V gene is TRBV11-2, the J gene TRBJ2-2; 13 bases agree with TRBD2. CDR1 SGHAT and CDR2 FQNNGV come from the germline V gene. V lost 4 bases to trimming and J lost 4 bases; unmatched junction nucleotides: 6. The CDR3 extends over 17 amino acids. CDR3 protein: CASSSGLAGVVTGELFF. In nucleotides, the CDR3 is TGTGCCAGCAGCTCAGGACTAGCGGGAGTAGTCACCGGGGAGCTGTTTTTT. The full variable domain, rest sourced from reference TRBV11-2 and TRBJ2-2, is EAGVAQSPRYKIIEKRQSVAFWCNPISGHATLYWYQQILGQGPKLLIQFQNNGVVDDSQLPKDRFSAERLKGVDSTLKIQPAKLEDSAVYLCASSSGLAGVVTGELFFGEGSRLTVL.

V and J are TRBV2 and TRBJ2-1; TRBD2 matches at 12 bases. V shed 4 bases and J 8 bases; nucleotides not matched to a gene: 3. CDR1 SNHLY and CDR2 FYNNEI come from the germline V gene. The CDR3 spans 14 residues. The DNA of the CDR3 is TGTGCCAGCAGTGGACTAGCGGGAGCCCATGAGCAGTTCTTC. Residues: CASSGLAGAHEQFF.

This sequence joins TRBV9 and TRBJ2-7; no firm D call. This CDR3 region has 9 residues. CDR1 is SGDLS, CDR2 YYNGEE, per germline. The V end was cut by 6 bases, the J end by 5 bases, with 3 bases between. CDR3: CASINEQYF. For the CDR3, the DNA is TGTGCCAGCATAAACGAGCAGTACTTC.